The next 22 T cell receptor beta chains were all read from a single sample in a study of breast tumors, draining lymph nodes, adjacent tissues. TCRdb redid the calling of the multiplex PCR reads with MiXCR, one entry per CDR3 protein. The table includes some 150,000 distinct CDR3 sequences, 20% to 25% detected once. Samples came from axillary lymph nodes draining the breast cancer. The sample was axillary lymph node tissue. The source of these receptors is a female donor with breast cancer. Some clones in this sample may be carry-over from other donors' samples.

The chain has TRBV13 and TRBJ2-3, with TRBD2 matching 8 bases. The ends lost 4 bases at V and 6 bases at J; junction bases unmatched: 6. There are 14 residues in the CDR3. Germline V gene sequence: CDR1 PRHDT, CDR2 FYEKMQ (reference sequence). The CDR3 DNA reads TGTGCCAGCAGCTCTAGGACTAGCTCTGATACGCAGTATTTT. Translating gives CASSSRTSSDTQYF.

This clonotype has ten or more counts. V gene TRBV4-1 combines with J gene TRBJ2-5; D unresolved. The V end was cut by 1 base, the J end by 5 bases, with 2 bases between. The CDR3 totals 11 residues. The germline gives CDR1 MGHRA, CDR2 YSYEKL. The CDR3 region has the DNA TGCGCCAGCAGCCAAGCGGAGACCCAGTACTTC. Translation: CASSQAETQYF.

This clonotype was counted at least ten times. The chain recombines TRBV6-6 with TRBJ2-1; D perhaps matches TRBD1 (6 bases). The CDR3 contains 15 residues. Germline V gives CDR1 MNHNY, CDR2 SVGAGI (reference sequence). V dropped 2 bases and J dropped 1 base, with 9 bases sitting between them. The DNA of the CDR3 is TGTGCCAGCAGTTACCTTACAGGGTCCTACAATGAGCAGTTCTTC. Encoded protein: CASSYLTGSYNEQFF.

The sample holds many counts of this clonotype. V gene TRBV11-2 combines with J gene TRBJ2-3, with a tentative D call TRBD1 (8 bases). The CDR3 has 12 residues. V was shortened by 5 bases and J by 11 bases, with 14 bases between the two germline ends. Per germline, CDR1 SGHAT and CDR2 FQNNGV. Here the CDR3 DNA reads TGTGCCAGCAGCCACAGGGGGGGCTTGCAGTATTTT. It is translated as CASSHRGGLQYF.

Points on this clonotype: A read error may explain this, as a much larger clone is one base away. Because the CDR3 is missing its conserved closing phenylalanine or tryptophan, this is likely a read error. V usage is TRBV12-3 or TRBV12-4 and J usage is TRBJ2-2; D gene unclear. CDR3 length: 13 residues. With 0 bases removed from V and 5 bases from J, the gap between germline ends came to 4 bases. The CDR3 loop reads CASSLARTGELFL. DNA of the CDR3: TGTGCCAGCAGTTTAGCAAGGACCGGGGAGCTGTTTCTT.

This clonotype was observed many times. This sequence joins TRBV2 and TRBJ2-7; 9 bases fit TRBD2. Per germline, CDR1 SNHLY and CDR2 FYNNEI. V lost 8 bases to trimming and J lost 4 bases; unmatched junction nucleotides: 9. CDR3 length: 14 residues. CDR3 DNA sequence: TGTGCCAGCTGTTCCCGTAGCGGGAGTTACGAGCAGTACTTC. Its protein is CASCSRSGSYEQYF.

This clonotype was seen a few times. The chain carries TRBV28 and TRBJ1-4, with TRBD1 matching 9 bases. This CDR3 has 15 residues. Germline V CDR1 and CDR2: MDHEN, SYDVKM. The V and J ends lost 5 bases and 7 bases, in that order; junction bases with no gene match: 8. The CDR3 DNA sequence: TGTGCCAGCAGTACTTCCGGGACAGGGAGTGAAAAACTGTTTTTT. Its protein product is CASSTSGTGSEKLFF.

This clonotype was seen ten or more times. This sequence joins TRBV12-3 or TRBV12-4 and TRBJ2-3; 8 bases align to TRBD1. The CDR3 totals 14 residues. Germline trimming cut 5 bases from V and 2 bases from J; bases unmatched to any gene: 3. CDR3: CASSGQGYTDTQYF. CDR3 bases: TGTGCCAGCAGTGGACAGGGCTACACAGATACGCAGTATTTT.

This clonotype was recorded at least ten times. The V call is TRBV19, the J call TRBJ2-1; D unresolved. The V end was cut by 3 bases, the J end by 15 bases, with 21 bases between. Germline V gene lookup returns CDR1 LNHDA and CDR2 SQIVND (reference sequence). The CDR3 is made up of 14 amino acids. The CDR3 DNA sequence: TGTGCCAGTAGTATTAATCTCTCGACAAAGAATCGGTTCTTC. It codes for CASSINLSTKNRFF.

In this sample, this clonotype turned up many times. This chain joins TRBV29-1 and TRBJ2-3, with 7 bases that match TRBD2. V was clipped by 3 bases and J by 1 base; unmatched bases: 4. Germline V lookup: CDR1 SQVTM, CDR2 ANQGSEA. The CDR3 runs 14 residues. This CDR3 reads CSVEFLAGTDTQYF. CDR3 sequence (DNA): TGCAGCGTTGAGTTCCTAGCGGGCACAGATACGCAGTATTTT.

This clonotype has a handful of counts. The genes are TRBV4-1 and TRBJ1-2, with TRBD1 as a possible D gene (5 bases). The CDR3 length is 17 residues. Germline values: CDR1 MGHRA, CDR2 YSYEKL. The V end was cut by 0 bases, the J end by 0 bases, with 14 bases between. The CDR3 sequence: CASSQDFGTAANYGYTF. The CDR3 coding sequence is TGCGCCAGCAGCCAAGATTTCGGGACTGCAGCTAACTATGGCTACACCTTC.

This clonotype was counted many times. The chain employs TRBV28 and TRBJ1-4, with 7 bases fitting TRBD1. This CDR3 contains 14 residues. The germline V gene has CDR1 MDHEN and CDR2 SYDVKM. The V gene end was trimmed by 6 bases and the J gene end by 8 bases; junction bases not matched to a gene: 9. In DNA, the CDR3 is TGTGCCAGCAGCCTCCGACAGGGCAGGGAAAAACTGTTTTTT. It encodes CASSLRQGREKLFF.

This clonotype was picked up a small number of times. The chain uses TRBV28 and TRBJ1-4; possibly TRBD1 for D (6 bases). The CDR3 has 18 residues. Per the germline V gene, CDR1 is MDHEN and CDR2 is SYDVKM. V was cut by 0 bases and J by 2 bases, with 16 bases left in between. This chain's CDR3 is CASSLWSRGAYTNEKLFF. The CDR3, as DNA: TGTGCCAGCAGTTTATGGAGCAGGGGTGCATATACTAATGAAAAACTGTTTTTT.

In its sample, this clonotype was seen many times. The CDR3 loop is CASSLEGSNEQFF. In DNA, the CDR3 is TGTGCCAGCAGTTTAGAAGGTTCGAATGAGCAGTTCTTC. The V call is TRBV12-3 or TRBV12-4, the J call TRBJ2-1; D call uncertain. The CDR3 runs to 13 residues. With 1 base removed from V and 7 bases from J, the gap between germline ends came to 8 bases.

This clonotype was observed once. Because the CDR3's place on the DNA is in doubt, the DNA is left out and the CDR3 is given as listed by TCRdb. The V gene is TRBV19, the J gene TRBJ2-2; no DNA check was done on the table's D call, TRBD2. The CDR3 spans 21 amino acids, including both terminal residues. Germline V gene sequence: CDR1 LNHDA, CDR2 SQIVND (reference sequence). The CDR3 sequence: CASSIGSGSRRNEQFFGELFF.

In its sample, this clonotype was seen many times. This chain joins TRBV6-6 and TRBJ2-7; D might be TRBD2 (5 bases). Germline CDR1 MNHNY, CDR2 SVGAGI (reference sequence). Between the trimmed V and J ends, which lost 7 bases and 9 bases, there was a span of 13 bases. The CDR3 consists of 11 residues. CDR3 DNA sequence: TGTGCCAGCACCTACTCAGCGGTGCAGTACTTC. Protein product: CASTYSAVQYF.

In the case of this clonotype: Being one base from a much bigger clone, this may be a read error. This rearrangement joins TRBV19 to TRBJ2-5; D possibly uses TRBD1 or TRBD2 (5 bases each). The CDR3 has 13 residues. Germline V lookup: CDR1 LNHDA, CDR2 SQIVND (reference sequence). V lost 4 bases and J lost 2, with 8 bases in between. CDR3 residues: CASSTGRQETQYF. CDR3 nucleotides: TGTGCCAGTAGTACGGGACGGCAAGAGACCCAGTACTTC.

On this clonotype itself: A much larger clone is a single base away; this may be a read error. The V and J genes are TRBV6-2 or TRBV6-3 and TRBJ2-7, with 10 bases aligning to TRBD2. CDR1 MNHEY and CDR2 SVGEGT come from the germline V gene. The V and J ends lost 5 bases and 1 base, in that order; junction bases with no gene match: 2. This CDR3 is built from 14 residues. The CDR3 reads CASSAGLASYEQYF. CDR3 DNA sequence: TGTGCCAGCAGTGCGGGACTAGCGTCCTACGAGCAGTACTTC.

This clonotype was detected only once. A single base separates this from a much larger clone, so it may be a read error. The CDR3 carries no conserved terminal phenylalanine or tryptophan, so it likely arises from a read error. The rearrangement links TRBV27 to TRBJ1-6; D is unresolved. This CDR3 contains 14 residues. Germline V gene data show CDR1 as MNHEY and CDR2 as SMNVEV (reference sequence). Trimming removed 3 bases from V and 9 bases from J, with 12 bases in between. CDR3 in DNA: TGTGCCAGCAGTTTTTCAGGAGCGGGTTCACCCCTCCACTCT. Amino acids: CASSFSGAGSPLHS.

This clonotype was observed a single time. V gene TRBV18 combines with J gene TRBJ2-1; D not certain. The CDR3 contains 16 residues. The V gene's germline CDR1 is KGHSH and CDR2 LQKENI. Trimming shortened V by 1 base and J by 0 bases, and 10 bases separated the two germline ends. Written as DNA, the CDR3 is TGTGCCAGCTCACCACAGGATGGCAGCTCCTACAATGAGCAGTTCTTC. Encoded protein: CASSPQDGSSYNEQFF.

This clonotype appeared many times. The CDR3 region is CSADLGVREQFF. CDR3 nucleotide sequence: TGCAGTGCTGATCTCGGGGTACGTGAGCAGTTCTTC. The chain joins TRBV20-1 to TRBJ2-1, with D maybe TRBD2 (5 bases). Trimming removed 5 bases from V and 9 bases from J, with 14 bases in between. CDR1 and CDR2 (germline): DFQATT, SNEGSKA (reference sequence). The CDR3 totals 12 residues.

There are many counts of this clonotype. This sequence joins TRBV10-3 and TRBJ2-5; TRBD2 matches at 10 bases. The CDR3 has 18 residues. Germline loops: CDR1 ENHRY, CDR2 SYGVKD. Losses at the gene ends were 4 bases for V and 4 bases for J; bases not matched to a gene: 15. CDR3 amino acids: CAISGGNVASGGGETQYF. In DNA form, the CDR3 reads TGTGCCATCAGTGGGGGAAACGTGGCTAGCGGGGGCGGAGAGACCCAGTACTTC.